The present T cell receptor (beta chain) was sequenced within a study of blood T cell repertoires in COVID-19. As originally analysed: Amplified reference gene primers provided the basis for estimating nucleated cell counts. The method was immunoSEQ multiplex PCR; TCRdb's version includes in-frame clones alone and lacks a portion of them. V, J and clone size derive from that table, while D and trimming were established from the DNA sequence. The data contain about 120,000 clones, 81% of them singletons. Germline loops: CDR1 MDHEN, CDR2 SYDVKM. CDR3 length: 14 amino acids. J was trimmed by 5 bases and V by 7 bases; bases with no gene match: 10.

The J gene is TRBJ2-5, the V gene TRBV28, with 7 positions matching TRBD1. This sequence was found in a human donor in a cohort sampled during active COVID-19. Specimen: peripheral blood. CDR3 amino acids: CASTPPGGRETQYF. The CDR3 DNA sequence: TGTGCCAGCACCCCCCCAGGGGGACGGGAGACCCAGTACTTC.